A single sample gave rise to the 21 T cell receptor beta chains below, sequenced in a study of glioma-infiltrating T cells. Amplification of TCR alpha and beta CDR3 regions from RNA used iRepertoire nested multiplex PCR. A single record per CDR3 protein comes from TCRdb applying MiXCR to the multiplex PCR reads. This table holds under 200,000 distinct CDR3 sequences, around 30% found once. The specimen was glioma tissue, nonneoplastic brain tissue, or PBMCs (not recorded which). These receptor sequences come from a human donor with low-grade glioma or glioblastoma, undergoing nonglioma brain surgery, or in good health (not recorded which).

This clonotype was picked up many times. J is TRBJ2-5 and V is TRBV7-2, with TRBD2 matching over 13 bases. With 5 bases clipped from V and 3 bases from J, the junction kept 9 bases outside the gene matches. Germline V CDR1 and CDR2: SGHTA, FQGNSA. The length of the CDR3 is 17 residues. This CDR3 reads CASSRRRGLAGEETQYF. The CDR3 bases are TGTGCCAGCAGCCGACGGCGTGGACTAGCGGGAGAAGAGACCCAGTACTTC.

This clonotype was seen repeatedly, ten times or more. The J gene is TRBJ2-2, the V gene TRBV7-9; D is uncertain. Germline values: CDR1 SEHNR, CDR2 FQNEAQ (reference sequence). V lost 3 bases and J lost 0, with 2 bases in between. CDR3 length equals 13 residues. CDR3 nucleotide sequence: TGTGCCAGCAGCTTCCCGAACACCGGGGAGCTGTTTTTT. Amino acids: CASSFPNTGELFF.

This clonotype was seen ten or more times. J is TRBJ2-1 and V is TRBV20-1; D is ambiguous. This CDR3 is 14 amino acids long. Germline lookup yields CDR1 DFQATT and CDR2 SNEGSKA (reference sequence). Trimming left V 2 bases short and J 7 bases short, with 15 bases between. The CDR3, as DNA: TGCAGTGCTAGACGTGGACCCGTGGGGAATGAGCAGTTCTTC. Amino acids: CSARRGPVGNEQFF.

V and J are TRBV12-3 or TRBV12-4 and TRBJ2-7; 9 bases align to TRBD1. The trim removed 6 bases at V and 7 bases at J, leaving 13 bases unmatched. CDR3 length equals 15 residues. CDR3 coding DNA: TGTGCCAGCAGCTCCGAGGGACAGGGAATGAGAGAGCAGTACTTC. It yields the protein CASSSEGQGMREQYF.

This clonotype was seen at least ten times. DNA of the CDR3: TGTGCCAGTAGTATCCTGCGGGACTCTGGGGCCAACGTCCTGACTTTC. Protein: CASSILRDSGANVLTF. The chain uses TRBV19 and TRBJ2-6; TRBD2 is a possible D gene (6 bases). This CDR3 is 16 amino acids long. Between the trimmed V and J ends, which lost 3 bases and 0 bases, there was a span of 9 bases. In germline, CDR1 is LNHDA, CDR2 SQIVND (reference sequence).

A word on this clonotype: A read error is possible here, since a much larger clone lies one base away. This chain connects TRBV12-3 or TRBV12-4 to TRBJ2-3, with 13 nucleotides matching TRBD2. With V trimmed by 10 bases and J by 3 bases, 7 bases remained unmatched. The CDR3 spans 15 residues. CDR3 in amino acids: CATGTSGVRTDTQYF. CDR3 in DNA: TGTGCCACCGGGACTAGCGGGGTTAGAACAGATACGCAGTATTTT.

This clonotype has ten or more counts. As DNA, the CDR3 is TGTGCCAGCAGTTCAACAGCTTCGGGCAATCAGCCCCAGCATTTT. This gives the protein CASSSTASGNQPQHF. The chain carries TRBV28 and TRBJ1-5; D call uncertain. The CDR3 sequence is 15 residues long. V lost 4 bases to trimming and J lost 2 bases, with 12 bases between them. CDR1 MDHEN and CDR2 SYDVKM come from the germline V gene.

This clonotype was seen only a few times. The rearrangement links TRBV9 to TRBJ2-7; no clear D gene. The CDR3 contains 13 residues. Germline V gene lookup returns CDR1 SGDLS and CDR2 YYNGEE. V gave up 0 bases and J gave up 4 bases, with 8 bases separating them. The CDR3 nucleotides are TGTGCCAGCAGCGTAGATTCCGATTACGAGCAGTACTTC. Amino acid sequence: CASSVDSDYEQYF.

A few counts support this clonotype. The DNA of the CDR3 is TGTGCCAGCAGCACAAGCGGAGCAGCCAAAAACATTCAGTACTTC. Protein: CASSTSGAAKNIQYF. The chain has TRBV12-3 or TRBV12-4 and TRBJ2-4; D is possibly TRBD2 (5 bases). V was cut by 6 bases and J by 0 bases, with 12 bases left in between. The CDR3 is 15 residues long.

Ten or more counts support this clonotype. The V and J genes are TRBV6-6 and TRBJ1-6; D remains ambiguous. The length of the CDR3 is 16 residues. V was trimmed by 2 bases and J by 13 bases, leaving 21 bases between them. Germline-derived CDR1 and CDR2 are MNHNY and SVGAGI (reference sequence). The CDR3 nucleotides are TGTGCCAGCAGTTACCGCACCGGACGCCCCATAGGGCCCCTCCACTTT. Amino acids: CASSYRTGRPIGPLHF.

There are many counts of this clonotype. This chain connects TRBV4-3 to TRBJ2-7, with D perhaps TRBD1 or TRBD2 (5 bases each). Germline assignment: CDR1 LGHNA and CDR2 YSLEER. Trimming removed 3 bases at V and 7 bases at J, with 16 bases between. This CDR3 has 14 amino acids. The CDR3 loop reads CASSQSRGPLEQYF. Here the CDR3 DNA reads TGCGCCAGCAGCCAGAGCCGGGGCCCTCTGGAGCAGTACTTC.

V is TRBV27 and J is TRBJ1-1; the D gene is possibly TRBD1 (5 bases). The CDR3 extends over 17 amino acids. CDR1 is MNHEY, CDR2 SMNVEV, per germline (reference sequence). The V end was cut by 5 bases, the J end by 1 base, with 20 bases between. CDR3 sequence: CASSDQPRGDWNTEAFF. The CDR3 bases are TGTGCCAGCAGTGACCAGCCTCGTGGGGACTGGAACACTGAAGCTTTCTTT.

This clonotype was observed many times. The chain has TRBV6-2 or TRBV6-3 and TRBJ1-1; D is uncertain. Trimming shortened V by 7 bases and J by 4 bases, and 10 bases separated the two germline ends. The CDR3 consists of 12 residues. CDR1 is MNHEY and CDR2 is SVGEGT in the germline V gene. Here the CDR3 reads CASIGPGTEAFF. Here the CDR3 DNA reads TGTGCCAGCATCGGGCCAGGCACTGAAGCTTTCTTT.

In its sample, this clonotype was seen many times. The V gene is TRBV19, the J gene TRBJ1-5; D possibly corresponds to TRBD1 (5 bases). V was trimmed by 11 bases and J by 4 bases, leaving 12 bases between them. The CDR3 contains 12 residues. The germline V gene encodes CDR1 LNHDA and CDR2 SQIVND (reference sequence). CDR3 amino acids: CAGGSGNQPQHF. CDR3 in DNA: TGTGCCGGGGGGAGTGGGAATCAGCCCCAGCATTTT.

This clonotype showed up many times. The V call is TRBV5-6, the J call TRBJ1-1; D not resolved. Per germline, CDR1 SGHDT and CDR2 YYEEEE. Deletions cut 1 base from V and 0 bases from J, with 13 bases between. The CDR3 runs 16 residues. The CDR3 is CASSLYGDLMNTEAFF. The CDR3 coding sequence is TGTGCCAGCAGCTTGTATGGAGATTTGATGAACACTGAAGCTTTCTTT.

This clonotype was recorded at least ten times. The V gene is TRBV10-3, the J gene TRBJ2-1; tentatively, D is TRBD2 (6 bases). CDR1 and CDR2 (germline): ENHRY, SYGVKD. The CDR3 extends over 14 amino acids. Trimming cost V 0 bases and J 8 bases, with 11 bases left between them. CDR3 loop: CAISESPGEDEQFF. The DNA for the CDR3 is TGTGCCATCAGTGAGTCGCCGGGGGAGGATGAGCAGTTCTTC.

In this sample, this clonotype turned up many times. The genes are TRBV20-1 and TRBJ2-5, with D possibly matching TRBD1 (5 bases). Germline loops: CDR1 DFQATT, CDR2 SNEGSKA (reference sequence). Trimming removed 5 bases at V and 0 bases at J, with 7 bases between. The length of the CDR3 is 12 residues. Here the CDR3 reads CSAPQDQETQYF. The CDR3 bases are TGCAGTGCTCCACAGGACCAAGAGACCCAGTACTTC.

In its sample, this clonotype was seen a few times. This chain connects TRBV30 to TRBJ2-7; a weak D match, TRBD1 (5 bases). V gave up 8 bases and J gave up 5 bases, with 13 bases separating them. Germline V lookup: CDR1 GTSNPN, CDR2 SVGIG (reference sequence). This CDR3 region has 11 residues. CDR3 nucleotides: TGTGCCGGGGCACAGGCTCACGAGCAGTACTTC. It specifies CAGAQAHEQYF.

Only a few counts were recorded for this clonotype. The chain carries TRBV27 and TRBJ1-5; the D gene is possibly TRBD1 (5 bases). CDR1 is MNHEY, CDR2 SMNVEV, per germline (reference sequence). The CDR3 consists of 14 residues. V shed 6 bases and J shed 7 bases, with 16 bases lying between them. CDR3 sequence: CASSGTASGQPQHF. The DNA for the CDR3 is TGTGCCAGCAGCGGGACTGCATCGGGCCAGCCCCAGCATTTT.

The sample holds a few counts of this clonotype. The V gene is TRBV9, the J gene TRBJ2-7, with 8 bases matching TRBD1. V shed 1 base, J shed 3 bases, and the junction held 6 bases outside the gene matches. The CDR3 runs 15 residues. Germline V gives CDR1 SGDLS, CDR2 YYNGEE. The CDR3 coding sequence is TGTGCCAGCAGCGTACGAGACAGGGGTGTCTACGAGCAGTACTTC. It translates to CASSVRDRGVYEQYF.

In its sample, this clonotype was seen a few times. The J gene is TRBJ2-6, the V gene TRBV4-2; the D is unclear. Trimming removed 0 bases at V and 0 bases at J, with 6 bases between. CDR3 size: 16 residues. Germline CDR1 and CDR2: LGHNA and YNFKEQ. CDR3 DNA: TGTGCCAGCAGCCAAGATTCCAGCTCTGGGGCCAACGTCCTGACTTTC. Its protein is CASSQDSSSGANVLTF.